Below, 10 T cell receptor beta chains from the same sample are listed, as sequenced in a study of cytotoxic CD8 clonotypes in ibrutinib-treated CLL. Sequencing used immunoSEQ multiplex PCR; TCRdb keeps in-frame clones, though not all of them. Of some 290,000 clones listed, about 77% were seen once; the top ten hold roughly 7%. Source: PBMCs, taken before ibrutinib treatment. The receptors originated from a human donor with chronic lymphocytic leukemia.

This chain joins TRBV9 and TRBJ2-5; 9 nucleotides align to TRBD1. V was clipped by 2 bases and J by 1 base; unmatched bases: 6. The CDR3 contains 16 residues. The V gene's germline CDR1 is SGDLS and CDR2 YYNGEE. The CDR3 region has the DNA TGTGCCAGCAGCGTTTCCGGGACAGGGTCCCAAGAGACCCAGTACTTC. This encodes CASSVSGTGSQETQYF. The full variable domain, in which reference TRBV9 and TRBJ2-5 provide the parts outside the CDR3, is DSGVTQTPKHLITATGQRVTLRCSPRSGDLSVYWYQQSLDQGLQFLIQYYNGEERAKGNILERFSAQQFPDLHSELNLSSLELGDSALYFCASSVSGTGSQETQYFGPGTRLLVL.

The J gene is TRBJ2-7, the V gene TRBV6-5; no definite D call. The CDR3 totals 13 residues. The germline V gene encodes CDR1 MNHEY and CDR2 SVGAGI. Trimming pared 2 bases from V and 3 bases from J, leaving 8 bases between. CDR3: CASSYARSYEQYF. CDR3 in DNA: TGTGCCAGCAGTTACGCACGCAGCTACGAGCAGTACTTC.

This chain joins TRBV9 and TRBJ2-2; 8 positions match TRBD1. V lost 4 bases to trimming and J lost 2 bases; unmatched junction nucleotides: 7. This CDR3 has 16 residues. CDR1 and CDR2 from the germline V gene are SGDLS and YYNGEE. CDR3 loop: CASSPRTGLNTGELFF. The CDR3 bases are TGTGCCAGCAGCCCCCGGACAGGGCTAAACACCGGGGAGCTGTTTTTT.

The genes are TRBV11-2 and TRBJ2-7; weak D call: TRBD2 (5 bases). Germline CDR1 is SGHAT and CDR2 is FQNNGV. V was pared by 1 base and J by 0 bases, with 13 bases between. This CDR3 region has 16 residues. The CDR3 protein is CASSLVERLSSYEQYF. The CDR3, as DNA: TGTGCCAGCAGCTTAGTCGAGCGGCTCAGCTCCTACGAGCAGTACTTC.

V gene TRBV9 combines with J gene TRBJ1-1; 8 nucleotides agree with TRBD1. V was pared by 4 bases and J by 4 bases, with 6 bases of the junction left unmatched. This CDR3 is 14 amino acids long. Per the germline V gene, CDR1 is SGDLS and CDR2 is YYNGEE. CDR3 nucleotide sequence: TGTGCCAGCAGCATACGGACAGGGAGCACTGAAGCTTTCTTT. Its translation: CASSIRTGSTEAFF.

The chain is built from TRBV11-2 and TRBJ2-2, with TRBD2 matching 11 bases. This CDR3 has 16 residues. The V gene's germline CDR1 is SGHAT and CDR2 FQNNGV. V lost 5 bases to trimming and J lost 7 bases; unmatched junction nucleotides: 9. The CDR3 loop reads CASSQTSGRIGGELFF. DNA of the CDR3: TGTGCCAGCAGCCAAACTAGCGGGAGAATAGGCGGGGAGCTGTTTTTT.

The rearrangement joins TRBV7-9 to TRBJ2-5; TRBD1 agrees at 9 bases. Germline trimming cut 5 bases from V and 5 bases from J; bases unmatched to any gene: 9. This CDR3 has 15 amino acids. Germline CDR1 is SEHNR and CDR2 is FQNEAQ (reference sequence). As DNA, the CDR3 is TGTGCCAGCAGCCCCAATAGGACAGGGGTGGAGACCCAGTACTTC. Translated, it gives CASSPNRTGVETQYF.

This chain joins TRBV6-1 and TRBJ2-1, with 7 bases lining up with TRBD2. Germline CDR1 reads MNHNS; CDR2 reads SASEGT. The CDR3 consists of 15 residues. With 6 bases clipped from V and 4 bases from J, the junction kept 9 bases outside the gene matches. CDR3 nucleotides: TGTGCCAGCAGCCCCCAATGGGGGGGATACAATGAGCAGTTCTTC. Its translation: CASSPQWGGYNEQFF.

This sequence joins TRBV9 and TRBJ1-3; no clear D. Trimming removed 0 bases from V and 0 bases from J, with 4 bases in between. Germline V gives CDR1 SGDLS, CDR2 YYNGEE. This CDR3 is built from 14 residues. CDR3 loop: CASSVDFSGNTIYF. The CDR3 DNA reads TGTGCCAGCAGCGTAGACTTCTCTGGAAACACCATATATTTT. The whole variable domain, remainder taken from reference TRBV9 and TRBJ1-3, is DSGVTQTPKHLITATGQRVTLRCSPRSGDLSVYWYQQSLDQGLQFLIQYYNGEERAKGNILERFSAQQFPDLHSELNLSSLELGDSALYFCASSVDFSGNTIYFGEGSWLTVV.

The chain couples TRBV25-1 to TRBJ2-5, with 7 bases identical to TRBD1. The CDR3 runs 14 residues. Per the germline V gene, CDR1 is MGHDK and CDR2 is SYGVNS. J gave up 1 base and V 3 bases, and 2 bases lay outside the gene matches. The CDR3 here is CASSDRQGQETQYF. In DNA form, the CDR3 reads TGTGCCAGCAGTGACCGACAGGGCCAAGAGACCCAGTACTTC.